The sequence of this T cell receptor beta chain was determined in a study of cytomegalovirus exposure and HLA in healthy donors. Germline V gives CDR1 MDHEN, CDR2 SYDVKM. The CDR3 is made up of 14 amino acids. Trimming took 3 bases from V and 1 from J, leaving 9 bases between them. Points from the study as a whole: By HLA locus, TCR association rates varied in a later analysis, with DRB1 showing the most and HLA-C the fewest. When presence/absence was analysed, sequencing depth was taken to be roughly uniform across donors. As was reported, the classifier diagnosed cytomegalovirus status with high specificity and sensitivity. The study listed under 200 cytomegalovirus-associated TCR beta chains.

The PCR was carried out with 60 Vbeta primers and 13 Jbeta primers. The assay was immunoSEQ multiplex PCR, and TCRdb's table has in-frame clones only and misses some. The sample includes 90,000 to 95,000 clones, 78% of them seen just once. As for this clone: Antigen unknown.

The source material was PBMCs. The genes are TRBV28 and TRBJ1-1; D is possibly TRBD1 (6 bases). The sequence came from a male donor in good health and CMV-seropositive. In DNA, the CDR3 is TGTGCCAGCAGTTTTTGGACAGAGAACACTGAAGCTTTCTTT. Translating gives CASSFWTENTEAFF.